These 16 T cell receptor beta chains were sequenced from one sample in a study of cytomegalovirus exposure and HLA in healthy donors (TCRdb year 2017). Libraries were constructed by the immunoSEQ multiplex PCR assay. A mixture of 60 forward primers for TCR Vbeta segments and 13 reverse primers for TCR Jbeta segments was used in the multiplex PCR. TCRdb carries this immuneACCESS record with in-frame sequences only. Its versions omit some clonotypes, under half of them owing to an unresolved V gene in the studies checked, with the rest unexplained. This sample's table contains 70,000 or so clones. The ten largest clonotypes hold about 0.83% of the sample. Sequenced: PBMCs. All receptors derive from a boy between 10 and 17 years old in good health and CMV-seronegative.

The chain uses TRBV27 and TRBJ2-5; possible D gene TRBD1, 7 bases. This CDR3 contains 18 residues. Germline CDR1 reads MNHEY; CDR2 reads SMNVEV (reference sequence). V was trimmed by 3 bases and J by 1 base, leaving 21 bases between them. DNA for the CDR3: TGTGCCAGCAGTTTTAAGACTGGGGGGCAGGGGGTCCAAGAGACCCAGTACTTC. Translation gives CASSFKTGGQGVQETQYF.

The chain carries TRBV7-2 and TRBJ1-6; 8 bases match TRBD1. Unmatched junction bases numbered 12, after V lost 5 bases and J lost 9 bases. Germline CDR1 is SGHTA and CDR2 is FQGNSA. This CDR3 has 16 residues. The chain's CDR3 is CASSTVTGVLSSPLHF. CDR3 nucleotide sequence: TGTGCCAGCAGCACCGTGACAGGGGTTCTTAGTTCACCCCTCCACTTT.

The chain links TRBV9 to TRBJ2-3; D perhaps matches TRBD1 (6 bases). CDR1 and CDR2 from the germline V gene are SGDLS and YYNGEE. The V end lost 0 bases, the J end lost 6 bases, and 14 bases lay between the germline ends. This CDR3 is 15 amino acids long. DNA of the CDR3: TGTGCCAGCAGCGTAGTTGGGGGCGGGCGGGATACGCAGTATTTT. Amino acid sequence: CASSVVGGGRDTQYF.

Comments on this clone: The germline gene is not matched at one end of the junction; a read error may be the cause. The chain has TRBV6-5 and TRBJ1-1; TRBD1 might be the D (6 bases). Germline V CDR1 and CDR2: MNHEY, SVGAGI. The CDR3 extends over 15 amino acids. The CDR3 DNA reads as TGTGCCAGCAGCCCCAGGGGAAGGGGGAACACTGAAGATTTCTTT. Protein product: CASSPRGRGNTEDFF.

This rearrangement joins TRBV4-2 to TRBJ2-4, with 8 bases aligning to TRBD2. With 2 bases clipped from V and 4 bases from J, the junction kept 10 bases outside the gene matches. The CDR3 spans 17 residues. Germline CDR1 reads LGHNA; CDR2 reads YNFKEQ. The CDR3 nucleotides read TGTGCCAGCAGCCAAACGACCGGGACGGGGGGGAAAAACATTCAGTACTTC. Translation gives CASSQTTGTGGKNIQYF.

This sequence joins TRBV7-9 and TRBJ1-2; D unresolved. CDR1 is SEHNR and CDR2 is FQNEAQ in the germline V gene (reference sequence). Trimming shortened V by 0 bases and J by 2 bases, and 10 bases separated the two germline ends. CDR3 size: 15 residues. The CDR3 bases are TGTGCCAGCAGCTTAGCGGGAGCGGGGAACTATGGCTACACCTTC. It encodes CASSLAGAGNYGYTF. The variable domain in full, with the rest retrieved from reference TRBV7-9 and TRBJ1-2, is DTGVSQNPRHKITKRGQNVTFRCDPISEHNRLYWYRQTLGQGPEFLTYFQNEAQLEKSRLLSDRFSAERPKGSFSTLEIQRTEQGDSAMYLCASSLAGAGNYGYTFGSGTRLTVV.

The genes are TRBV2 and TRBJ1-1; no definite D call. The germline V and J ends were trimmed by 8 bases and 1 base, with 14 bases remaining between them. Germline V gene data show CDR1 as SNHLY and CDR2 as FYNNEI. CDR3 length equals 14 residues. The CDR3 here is CASSRFVTNTEAFF. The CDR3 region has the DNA TGTGCCAGCTCTCGGTTCGTTACGAACACTGAAGCTTTCTTT.

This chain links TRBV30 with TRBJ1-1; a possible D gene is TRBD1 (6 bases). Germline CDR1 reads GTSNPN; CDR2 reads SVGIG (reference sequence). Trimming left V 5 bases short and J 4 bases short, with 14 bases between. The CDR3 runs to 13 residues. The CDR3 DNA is TGTGCCTGGGACGGACAGAGCGGCACTGAAGCTTTCTTT. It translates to CAWDGQSGTEAFF.

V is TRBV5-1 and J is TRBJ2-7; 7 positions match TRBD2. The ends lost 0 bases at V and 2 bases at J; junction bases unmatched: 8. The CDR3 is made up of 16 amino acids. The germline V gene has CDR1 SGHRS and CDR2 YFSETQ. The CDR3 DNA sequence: TGCGCCAGCAGCTTGGCCGGCGGGCGGGGGACCTACGAGCAGTACTTC. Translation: CASSLAGGRGTYEQYF.

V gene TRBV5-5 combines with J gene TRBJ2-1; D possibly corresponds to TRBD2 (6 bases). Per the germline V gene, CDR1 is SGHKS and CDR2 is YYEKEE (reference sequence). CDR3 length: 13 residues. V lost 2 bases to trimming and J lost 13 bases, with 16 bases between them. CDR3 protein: CASSFGPSAAQFF. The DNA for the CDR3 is TGTGCCAGCAGCTTTGGGCCTAGCGCCGCCCAGTTCTTC.

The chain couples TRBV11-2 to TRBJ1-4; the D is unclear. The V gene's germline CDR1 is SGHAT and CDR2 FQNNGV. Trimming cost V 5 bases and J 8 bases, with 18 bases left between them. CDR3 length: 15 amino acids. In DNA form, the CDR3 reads TGTGCCAGCAGCCCCGGAGAATACACGAGGGAAAAACTGTTTTTT. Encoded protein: CASSPGEYTREKLFF.

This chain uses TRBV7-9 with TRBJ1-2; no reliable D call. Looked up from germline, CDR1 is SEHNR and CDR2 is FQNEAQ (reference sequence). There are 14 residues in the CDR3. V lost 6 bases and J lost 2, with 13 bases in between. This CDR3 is CASSRDGKNYGYTF. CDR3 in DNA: TGTGCCAGCAGTCGAGACGGGAAGAACTATGGCTACACCTTC. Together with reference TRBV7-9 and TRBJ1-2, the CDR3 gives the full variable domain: DTGVSQNPRHKITKRGQNVTFRCDPISEHNRLYWYRQTLGQGPEFLTYFQNEAQLEKSRLLSDRFSAERPKGSFSTLEIQRTEQGDSAMYLCASSRDGKNYGYTFGSGTRLTVV.

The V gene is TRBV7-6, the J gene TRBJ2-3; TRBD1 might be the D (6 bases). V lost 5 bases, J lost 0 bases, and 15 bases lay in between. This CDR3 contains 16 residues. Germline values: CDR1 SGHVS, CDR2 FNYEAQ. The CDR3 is CASSRATGSSTDTQYF. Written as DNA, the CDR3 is TGTGCCAGCAGCCGAGCGACAGGTTCTAGCACAGATACGCAGTATTTT.

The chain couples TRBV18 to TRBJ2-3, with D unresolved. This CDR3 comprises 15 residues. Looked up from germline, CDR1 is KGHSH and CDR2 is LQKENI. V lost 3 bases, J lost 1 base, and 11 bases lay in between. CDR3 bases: TGTGCCAGCTCACCTCCGCTAGGCCGCACAGATACGCAGTATTTT. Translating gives CASSPPLGRTDTQYF.

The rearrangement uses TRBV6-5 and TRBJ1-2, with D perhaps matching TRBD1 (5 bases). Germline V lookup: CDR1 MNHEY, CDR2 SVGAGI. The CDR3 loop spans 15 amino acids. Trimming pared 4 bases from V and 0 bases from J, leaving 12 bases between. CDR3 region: CASSLGPIANYGYTF. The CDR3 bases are TGTGCCAGCAGTTTGGGGCCGATAGCTAACTATGGCTACACCTTC.

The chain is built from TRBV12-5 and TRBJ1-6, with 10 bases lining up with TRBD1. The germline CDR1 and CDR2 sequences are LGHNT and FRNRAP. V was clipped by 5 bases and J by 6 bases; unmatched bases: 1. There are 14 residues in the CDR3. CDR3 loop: CASGRDRGNSPLHF. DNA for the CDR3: TGTGCTAGTGGTCGGGACAGGGGTAATTCACCCCTCCACTTT.